This T cell receptor beta chain was recorded in a study of blood T cell repertoires in COVID-19. Study overall: COVID-19 samples, acute and convalescent, were from the United States, Italy and Spain. In each case, the material was cDNA or gDNA derived from T cells, B-cell-depleted T cells, or PBMCs.

As handled by the study authors: Estimates of nucleated cell counts were drawn from the amplification of reference gene primers. Libraries were prepared by immunoSEQ multiplex PCR; TCRdb keeps only in-frame clonotypes and omits some of them. The V and J calls and clone size come from that table; D and trimming were worked out from the DNA. The top ten hold around 12% of the sample, which has around 86,000 clones, roughly 88% seen once. V was cut by 5 bases and J by 7 bases, with 14 bases left in between. Germline V gene sequence: CDR1 MNHEY, CDR2 SMNVEV (reference sequence). The CDR3 contains 14 residues.

The chain links TRBV27 to TRBJ1-4, with D perhaps TRBD1 (6 bases). This receptor was taken from a human donor in a cohort sampled during active COVID-19. The sequenced sample consisted of peripheral blood. The CDR3 region is CASSPSQGREKLFF. The CDR3 DNA reads TGTGCCAGCAGTCCTTCACAGGGCCGTGAAAAACTGTTTTTT. The entire variable domain, with the rest obtained from reference TRBV27 and TRBJ1-4, is as follows: EAQVTQNPRYLITVTGKKLTVTCSQNMNHEYMSWYRQDPGLGLRQIYYSMNVEVTDKGDVPEGYKVSRKEKRNFPLILESPSPNQTSLYFCASSPSQGREKLFFGSGTQLSVL.